Sequencing of this T cell receptor beta chain was carried out in a study of T cell responses to AZD1222 COVID-19 vaccine. Study-wide points: Two AZD1222 administrations were followed by greater Spike-specific TCR breadth and depth. Donors were mostly white British, more females; clonal diversity possibly underestimated.

CDR1 is SGHKS, CDR2 YYEKEE, per germline (reference sequence). Trimming took 4 bases from V and 11 from J, leaving 21 bases between them. The CDR3 totals 14 residues. Comment on this clone: Its target is unknown.

Sequencing used immunoSEQ multiplex PCR; TCRdb keeps in-frame clones, though not all of them. Among some 58,000 clones listed, over 70% were seen once. The TCR originated in an adult who received the AZD1222 COVID-19 vaccine. V gene TRBV5-5 combines with J gene TRBJ1-2, with D maybe TRBD1 (6 bases). The starting material was peripheral blood, obtained 28 days after the second AZD1222 dose. In DNA form, the CDR3 reads TGTGCCAGCAGCGCCGACGGGGGCCGCGGGGGATACACCTTC. As protein: CASSADGGRGGYTF.